Below are 31 T cell receptor beta chains sequenced from a single sample in a study of cytomegalovirus exposure and HLA in healthy donors. 60 Vbeta and 13 Jbeta primers were used in PCR. The repertoire was sequenced with immunoSEQ multiplex PCR; TCRdb's copy has only in-frame clones and lacks some. The table records roughly 160,000 clones, about four fifths of them present only once. Sequencing was carried out using PBMCs. Receptor source: a male donor in good health and CMV-seropositive.

With respect to this clone: A read error may account for a junction end that differs from germline. CDR3 residues: CASSVTQGALYYGHTF. As DNA, the CDR3 is TGTGCCAGCAGTGTTACACAGGGGGCACTTTACTATGGCCACACCTTC. V gene TRBV6-1 combines with J gene TRBJ1-2, with 9 bases matching TRBD1. The CDR3 is 16 residues long. Per the germline V gene, CDR1 is MNHNS and CDR2 is SASEGT.

The chain links TRBV4-3 to TRBJ2-5; the match to TRBD2 covers 16 bases. The J call could be wrong; TRBJ2-7 is a better fit for the DNA end. CDR3 length: 15 residues. Germline loops: CDR1 LGHNA, CDR2 YSLEER. As DNA, the CDR3 is TGCGCCAGCAGTAGCGGGACTAGCGGGAGGGACGAGCAGTACTTC. Its translation is CASSSGTSGRDEQYF.

The chain couples TRBV15 to TRBJ2-7; the D is unclear. V was trimmed by 0 bases and J by 2 bases, leaving 8 bases between them. This CDR3 contains 14 residues. Germline CDR1 and CDR2: LNHNV and YYDKDF (reference sequence). CDR3 DNA: TGTGCCACCAGCAGAGATCCGACAACCTACGAGCAGTACTTC. Translation gives CATSRDPTTYEQYF. Full variable domain (outside the CDR3, taken from reference TRBV15 and TRBJ2-7): DAMVIQNPRYQVTQFGKPVTLSCSQTLNHNVMYWYQQKSSQAPKLLFHYYDKDFNNEADTPDNFQSRRPNTSFCFLDIRSPGLGDTAMYLCATSRDPTTYEQYFGPGTRLTVT.

The chain links TRBV27 to TRBJ1-2; TRBD1 matches at 8 bases. CDR1 is MNHEY and CDR2 is SMNVEV in the germline V gene (reference sequence). The CDR3 loop spans 14 amino acids. Trimming removed 6 bases from V and 6 bases from J; junction bases left unmatched: 9. In nucleotides, the CDR3 is TGTGCCAGCAGCCCGACAGGGGACCAGCATGGCTACACCTTC. Its translation is CASSPTGDQHGYTF.

This clone has a single count. This rearrangement joins TRBV2 to TRBJ2-1; 9 positions match TRBD2. Unmatched junction bases numbered 19, after V lost 11 bases and J lost 5 bases. Germline V gene data show CDR1 as SNHLY and CDR2 as FYNNEI. This CDR3 spans 17 amino acids. The CDR3 DNA follows: TGTGCCCGGGGACTAGCTATGGGGGGGTCTATTAACAATGAGCAGTTCTTC. Translating gives CARGLAMGGSINNEQFF. The whole variable domain, remainder taken from reference TRBV2 and TRBJ2-1, is EPEVTQTPSHQVTQMGQEVILRCVPISNHLYFYWYRQILGQKVEFLVSFYNNEISEKSEIFDDQFSVERPDGSNFTLKIRSTKLEDSAMYFCARGLAMGGSINNEQFFGPGTRLTVL.

CDR3 sequence (DNA): TGCGCCAGCAAGGGACAGGGGATGAACACTGAAGCTTTCTTT. Protein: CASKGQGMNTEAFF. The chain has TRBV5-1 and TRBJ1-1; 10 nucleotides align to TRBD1. Germline assignment: CDR1 SGHRS and CDR2 YFSETQ. V dropped 6 bases and J dropped 0; count of bases not matched to a gene: 2. CDR3 length equals 14 residues.

This chain joins TRBV5-1 and TRBJ2-5; TRBD2 matches 10 bases. The germline CDR1 and CDR2 sequences are SGHRS and YFSETQ. After removal of 4 bases from V and 4 bases from J, the junction contained 1 base not matched to a gene. The CDR3 is 13 amino acids. CDR3 in amino acids: CASSRTSGETQYF. CDR3 DNA: TGCGCCAGCAGCAGGACTAGCGGAGAGACCCAGTACTTC.

The chain links TRBV6-1 to TRBJ2-7, with a possible D match to TRBD1 (6 bases). This CDR3 is 13 amino acids long. V lost 4 bases, J lost 2 bases, and 9 bases lay in between. Germline V gene lookup returns CDR1 MNHNS and CDR2 SASEGT. CDR3 DNA: TGTGCCAGCAGTGCGGACAGAACCTACGAGCAGTACTTC. It translates to CASSADRTYEQYF.

The CDR3 region is CASSQGPGGNTEAFF. DNA for the CDR3: TGCGCCAGCAGCCAAGGGCCCGGGGGGAACACTGAAGCTTTCTTT. The chain joins TRBV4-3 to TRBJ1-1; D perhaps matches TRBD1 (5 bases). The CDR3 spans 15 residues. Trimming took off 1 base at V and 1 base at J, with 10 bases between the two ends. Looked up from germline, CDR1 is LGHNA and CDR2 is YSLEER.

A single count supports this clone. V gene TRBV6-5 combines with J gene TRBJ2-1; 7 bases are shared with TRBD2. V lost 6 bases and J lost 6; bases outside the gene matches: 8. CDR1 and CDR2 from the germline V gene are MNHEY and SVGAGI. This CDR3 comprises 14 residues. The chain's CDR3 is CASRPGLPLNEQFF. CDR3 DNA: TGTGCCAGCAGACCGGGACTACCCCTCAATGAGCAGTTCTTC.

The gene calls are TRBV9 and TRBJ2-7; TRBD2 aligns across 11 bases. The CDR3 loop spans 12 amino acids. Per the germline V gene, CDR1 is SGDLS and CDR2 is YYNGEE. V lost 7 bases and J lost 6; bases outside the gene matches: 3. CDR3 DNA sequence: TGTGCCAGCGGGACTAGCGGCGCCGAGCAGTACTTC. Its translation: CASGTSGAEQYF.

The J gene is TRBJ2-3, the V gene TRBV13; D not resolved. The V gene's germline CDR1 is PRHDT and CDR2 FYEKMQ (reference sequence). V lost 8 bases, J lost 6 bases, and 9 bases lay in between. The CDR3 sequence is 11 residues long. DNA of the CDR3: TGTGCCAGCGCGGCGAAGGATACGCAGTATTTT. Its protein is CASAAKDTQYF.

This clone was picked up one time. The rearrangement uses TRBV7-8 and TRBJ1-2, with TRBD1 matching 9 bases. Germline V gene lookup returns CDR1 SGHVS and CDR2 FQNEAQ. Germline trimming cut 6 bases from V and 4 bases from J; bases unmatched to any gene: 15. The length of the CDR3 is 17 residues. The CDR3 sequence is CASSSRVGTGSRYGYTF. The CDR3 region has the DNA TGTGCCAGCAGTTCACGAGTTGGGACAGGGTCGCGCTATGGCTACACCTTC.

V gene TRBV5-4 combines with J gene TRBJ2-7, with 9 bases matching TRBD2. The germline CDR1 and CDR2 sequences are SGHNT and YYREEE (reference sequence). CDR3 length: 15 residues. V lost 0 bases to trimming and J lost 6 bases; unmatched junction nucleotides: 7. Here the CDR3 DNA reads TGTGCCAGCAGCTTGGTAGTGACTAGCGGTGGCGAGCAGTACTTC. This translates into CASSLVVTSGGEQYF.

The chain uses TRBV7-2 and TRBJ1-1; possibly TRBD1 for D (5 bases). The CDR3 covers 14 residues. Germline lookup yields CDR1 SGHTA and CDR2 FQGNSA. Trimming pared 7 bases from V and 1 base from J, leaving 13 bases between. The CDR3 bases are TGTGCCAGCACCTGGGGCCCTCAGAACACTGAAGCTTTCTTT. Translation: CASTWGPQNTEAFF.

Remarks on this clone: A read error may account for a junction end that differs from germline. The rearrangement links TRBV7-9 to TRBJ1-5; TRBD1 agrees at 9 bases. The germline CDR1 and CDR2 sequences are SEHNR and FQNEAQ (reference sequence). The CDR3 consists of 16 residues. The CDR3 reads CSSSLERQGGNQPQHF. CDR3 nucleotide sequence: TGTTCCAGCAGCTTGGAGAGACAGGGGGGCAATCAGCCCCAGCATTTT.

The chain links TRBV5-1 to TRBJ2-1; no clear D gene. V shed 2 bases and J shed 9 bases, with 9 bases lying between them. From germline, CDR1 is SGHRS and CDR2 YFSETQ. The CDR3 contains 12 residues. DNA of the CDR3: TGCGCCAGCAGCTTTCGTCCGTTTGAGCAGTTCTTC. It translates to CASSFRPFEQFF.

V is TRBV6-1 and J is TRBJ1-1, with a possible D match to TRBD1 (6 bases). Germline assignment: CDR1 MNHNS and CDR2 SASEGT. V was shortened by 8 bases and J by 5 bases, with 15 bases between the two germline ends. CDR3 length equals 13 residues. The CDR3 DNA is TGTGCCAGCTCCAAAGGGGGTGGTACTGAAGCTTTCTTT. It codes for CASSKGGGTEAFF.

A few counts support this clone. The J gene is TRBJ2-5, the V gene TRBV7-6; 10 nucleotides line up with TRBD1. J lost 4 bases, V lost 4 bases, and 9 bases had no gene match. CDR1 is SGHVS and CDR2 is FNYEAQ in the germline V gene. This CDR3 contains 16 residues. The CDR3 DNA follows: TGTGCCAGCAGCTCTCAACCGGGACAGGGGCGAGAGACCCAGTACTTC. Amino acid sequence: CASSSQPGQGRETQYF.

This clone was recorded once. V gene TRBV28 combines with J gene TRBJ2-7, with TRBD1 matching 8 bases. There are 14 residues in the CDR3. Trimming removed 6 bases from V and 5 bases from J; junction bases left unmatched: 9. The germline V gene has CDR1 MDHEN and CDR2 SYDVKM. DNA of the CDR3: TGTGCCAGCAGCCTCGACAGGGGCAAGAACGAGCAGTACTTC. Translating gives CASSLDRGKNEQYF.

The J gene is TRBJ2-7, the V gene TRBV28, with D possibly TRBD2 on 5 matching bases. Germline lookup yields CDR1 MDHEN and CDR2 SYDVKM. There are 12 residues in the CDR3. The V end was cut by 6 bases, the J end by 7 bases, with 13 bases between. The CDR3 nucleotides are TGTGCCAGCAGCCTATCCGGACTGGAGCAGTACTTC. Translation gives CASSLSGLEQYF.

This clone was counted a single time. This chain uses TRBV11-2 with TRBJ1-4; no reliable D call. V was pared by 7 bases and J by 6 bases, with 12 bases between. The CDR3 is made up of 13 amino acids. CDR1 is SGHAT and CDR2 is FQNNGV in the germline V gene. DNA for the CDR3: TGTGCCAGCACCCCTTCTTTTGATGAAAAACTGTTTTTT. Amino acid sequence: CASTPSFDEKLFF.

This clone came up once. The chain has TRBV27 and TRBJ1-5; D is uncertain. This CDR3 is 14 amino acids long. The V gene lost 10 bases and the J gene lost 0 bases, with 13 bases spanning the gap. Germline values: CDR1 MNHEY, CDR2 SMNVEV (reference sequence). The CDR3 region is CATSPGYSNQPQHF. CDR3 nucleotide sequence: TGTGCCACCTCGCCCGGTTATAGCAATCAGCCCCAGCATTTT.

The sample holds a few counts of this clone. Compared with germline, one end of the junction differs, possibly owing to a read error. The gene calls are TRBV30 and TRBJ1-1; the match to TRBD1 covers 8 bases. CDR1 and CDR2 (germline): GTSNPN, SVGIG (reference sequence). This CDR3 is 14 amino acids long. The chain's CDR3 is CVWSASRTGLRAFF. Here the CDR3 DNA reads TGTGTCTGGAGTGCCTCTAGGACAGGGCTGAGAGCTTTCTTT.

The chain employs TRBV27 and TRBJ1-2, with TRBD1 matching over 7 bases. The V and J ends lost 9 bases and 5 bases, in that order; junction bases with no gene match: 12. Looked up from germline, CDR1 is MNHEY and CDR2 is SMNVEV (reference sequence). The CDR3 is made up of 14 amino acids. CDR3 nucleotides: TGTGCCAGTAGGGGCTTGGGACAGCGGTATGGCTACACCTTC. Encoded protein: CASRGLGQRYGYTF.

V gene TRBV25-1 combines with J gene TRBJ2-2, with 8 bases matching TRBD2. Germline V gene lookup returns CDR1 MGHDK and CDR2 SYGVNS. Unmatched junction bases numbered 7, after V lost 7 bases and J lost 0 bases. This CDR3 has 16 residues. CDR3 protein: CASTPGGAANTGELFF. The CDR3 region has the DNA TGTGCCAGCACCCCGGGGGGGGCTGCGAACACCGGGGAGCTGTTTTTT.

The chain is built from TRBV7-9 and TRBJ2-4; a possible D gene is TRBD2 (5 bases). V lost 5 bases and J lost 0, with 17 bases in between. CDR3 length: 17 amino acids. Germline loops: CDR1 SEHNR, CDR2 FQNEAQ (reference sequence). The CDR3 is CASSPKTQRVAKNIQYF. The CDR3 coding sequence is TGTGCCAGCAGCCCCAAAACCCAGAGGGTAGCCAAAAACATTCAGTACTTC.

This rearrangement joins TRBV6-5 to TRBJ1-6; D not resolved. This CDR3 has 14 residues. The germline CDR1 and CDR2 sequences are MNHEY and SVGAGI. V shed 2 bases and J shed 7 bases, with 9 bases lying between them. CDR3 residues: CASSYPESNSPLHF. Here the CDR3 DNA reads TGTGCCAGCAGTTACCCGGAGTCAAATTCACCCCTCCACTTT.

This chain uses TRBV5-4 with TRBJ1-2, with 7 nucleotides matching TRBD1. This CDR3 region has 13 residues. CDR1 is SGHNT and CDR2 is YYREEE in the germline V gene (reference sequence). V shed 5 bases and J 7 bases; nucleotides not matched to a gene: 8. CDR3 DNA sequence: TGTGCCAGCAGACAATTACAGGGGACTGGCTACACCTTC. It yields the protein CASRQLQGTGYTF.

This clone was seen just once. In nucleotides, the CDR3 is TGTGCCAGCAGTTTCCCTCGGCTAGCGGACGAGCAGTACTTC. This gives the protein CASSFPRLADEQYF. The chain carries TRBV28 and TRBJ2-7, with 7 bases identical to TRBD2. Germline CDR1 is MDHEN and CDR2 is SYDVKM. The trim removed 3 bases at V and 5 bases at J, leaving 7 bases unmatched. This CDR3 is built from 14 residues.

CDR3 nucleotides: TGTGCCAGCAGCACCCCCGGGACAGGGGATAGGTACACTGAAGCTTTCTTT. This encodes CASSTPGTGDRYTEAFF. The chain links TRBV5-4 to TRBJ1-1; 10 bases fit TRBD1. V lost 4 bases and J lost 3; bases outside the gene matches: 12. Per the germline V gene, CDR1 is SGHNT and CDR2 is YYREEE (reference sequence). The CDR3 has 17 amino acids.